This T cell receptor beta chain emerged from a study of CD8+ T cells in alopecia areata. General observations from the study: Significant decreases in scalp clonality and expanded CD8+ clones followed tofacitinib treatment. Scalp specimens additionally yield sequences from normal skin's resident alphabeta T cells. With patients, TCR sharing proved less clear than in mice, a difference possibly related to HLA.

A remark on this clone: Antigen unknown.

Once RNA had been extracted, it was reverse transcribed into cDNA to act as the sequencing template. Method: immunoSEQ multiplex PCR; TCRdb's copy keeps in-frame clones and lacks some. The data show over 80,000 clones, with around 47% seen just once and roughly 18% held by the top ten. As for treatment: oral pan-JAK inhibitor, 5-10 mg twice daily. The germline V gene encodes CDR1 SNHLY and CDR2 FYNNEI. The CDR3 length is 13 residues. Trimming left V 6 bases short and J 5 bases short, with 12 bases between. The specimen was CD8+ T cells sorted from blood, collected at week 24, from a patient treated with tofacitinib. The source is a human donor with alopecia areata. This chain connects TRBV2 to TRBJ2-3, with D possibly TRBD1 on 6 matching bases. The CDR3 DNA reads TGTGCCAGCAGAGGGGGTTCGGAAGATACGCAGTATTTT. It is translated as CASRGGSEDTQYF.